The T cell receptor beta chain under discussion was sequenced for a study of shared clonotypes between healthy human individuals. Study-level points and caveats: Only blood underwent sampling, and tissue repertoires likely differ.

Trimming took 4 bases from V and 1 from J; bases not matched to a gene: 4. The CDR3 loop spans 15 amino acids. Per germline, CDR1 SGHDN and CDR2 FVKESK. Concerning this clone: Its specificity is unknown.

Donors comprised only Caucasian adults living in Nashville, Tennessee. Sequencing used immunoSEQ multiplex PCR; TCRdb keeps in-frame clones, though not all of them. The data show some 470,000 clones, with roughly four fifths seen just once and 13% held by the top ten. The chain carries TRBV14 and TRBJ2-3; 8 bases are a match to TRBD1. The TCR was taken from a woman aged 35 to 49 in good health. Some clones in this sample may be carry-over from other donors' samples. Sample: PBMCs. The CDR3 DNA reads as TGTGCCAGCAGCCTCAGGGGGCGCCGCACAGATACGCAGTATTTT. This gives the protein CASSLRGRRTDTQYF.